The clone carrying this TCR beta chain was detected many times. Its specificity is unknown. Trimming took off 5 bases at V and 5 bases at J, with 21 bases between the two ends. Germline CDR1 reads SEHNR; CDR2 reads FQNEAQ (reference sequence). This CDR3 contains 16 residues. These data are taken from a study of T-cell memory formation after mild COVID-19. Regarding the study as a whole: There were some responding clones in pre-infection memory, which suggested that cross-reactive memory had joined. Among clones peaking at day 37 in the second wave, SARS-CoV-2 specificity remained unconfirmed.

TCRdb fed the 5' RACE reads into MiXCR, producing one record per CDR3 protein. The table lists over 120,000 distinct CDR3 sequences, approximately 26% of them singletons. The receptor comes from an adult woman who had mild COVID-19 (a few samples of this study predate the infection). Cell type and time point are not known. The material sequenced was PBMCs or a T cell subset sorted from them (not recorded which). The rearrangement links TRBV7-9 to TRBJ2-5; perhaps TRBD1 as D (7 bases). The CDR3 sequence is CASSDTGGGGGETQYF. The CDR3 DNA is TGTGCCAGCAGCGACACCGGTGGAGGGGGCGGGGAGACCCAGTACTTC. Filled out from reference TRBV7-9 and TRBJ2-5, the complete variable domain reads DTGVSQNPRHKITKRGQNVTFRCDPISEHNRLYWYRQTLGQGPEFLTYFQNEAQLEKSRLLSDRFSAERPKGSFSTLEIQRTEQGDSAMYLCASSDTGGGGGETQYFGPGTRLLVL.